This T cell receptor beta chain emerged from a study of cytomegalovirus exposure and HLA in healthy donors. About the research overall: A previous analysis identified 95 million to 130 million unique TCR beta sequences derived from 180 million or so T cells.

PCR amplification relied on 60 Vbeta primers (plus 13 Jbeta primers). Measured with immunoSEQ multiplex PCR; TCRdb has only the in-frame clones, and not every one. The sample shows some 250,000 clones, about 86% of them seen only once. Germline V gene sequence: CDR1 LNHDA, CDR2 SQIVND (reference sequence). V trimming: 2 bases; J trimming: 6 bases; junction bases outside the gene matches: 4. The CDR3 totals 13 residues. Study-wide points: An analysis done earlier found most TCR beta V segments productive about 90% or about 30% of the time. There were under 200 TCR beta chains listed as cytomegalovirus-associated. Reported results showed that the classifier diagnosed cytomegalovirus status with high specificity and sensitivity.

As to this clone: What it binds is not known.

The origin of this receptor is a woman aged 60-75 years in good health and CMV-seropositive. The chain is built from TRBV19 and TRBJ2-7; 7 bases map to TRBD1. The sequencing input was PBMCs. CDR3 nucleotides: TGTGCCAGTAGTATACACGCAGGGGGCGAGCAGTACTTC. Its protein is CASSIHAGGEQYF.